This TCR beta chain is from a study of radiotherapy plus CTLA-4 blockade in lung cancer. Study-wide results and limits: Response was reportedly best predicted by early blood T cell clone dynamics, with interferon-beta.

Those with chemo-refractory metastatic non-small-cell lung cancer were treated with focal radiation combined with CTLA-4 blockade using ipilimumab. Assay: immunoSEQ multiplex PCR; the TCRdb copy retains only in-frame clones and omits some. The sample holds some 66,000 clones, over 80% seen once. In the case of this clone: As yet, its antigen is unknown.

Trimming left V 8 bases short and J 6 bases short, with 16 bases between. CDR3 length equals 14 residues. Germline V gives CDR1 KGHSH, CDR2 LQKENI. The sample in question was peripheral blood, obtained from a patient treated with radiotherapy plus ipilimumab. The genes are TRBV18 and TRBJ2-2; the D gene is possibly TRBD1 (5 bases). The receptor was derived from a human donor with non-small cell lung cancer who had a partial response to radiotherapy plus ipilimumab. The CDR3 region is CASTETWGAGELFF. For the CDR3, the DNA is TGTGCCAGCACCGAAACATGGGGCGCCGGGGAGCTGTTTTTT.